The next 4 T cell receptor beta chains were all read from a single sample in a study of blood T cell repertoires in COVID-19. Assay used: immunoSEQ multiplex PCR; TCRdb lists only in-frame clones, some missing. The table lists approximately 170,000 clones, 70% to 90% of them singletons. The source material was peripheral blood. The source of these receptors is a man aged 45 to 65 with active or convalescent COVID-19.

As DNA, the CDR3 is TGTGCCAGCAGATCAGGGACAGGGGGATCGAGCGAGCAGTACTTC. Its translation: CASRSGTGGSSEQYF. The J gene is TRBJ2-7, the V gene TRBV7-2, with 11 bases that match TRBD1. V lost 6 bases and J lost 6; bases outside the gene matches: 10. From germline, CDR1 is SGHTA and CDR2 FQGNSA. This CDR3 is 15 amino acids long. Combining the CDR3 with reference TRBV7-2 and TRBJ2-7 gives the whole variable domain GAGVSQSPSNKVTEKGKDVELRCDPISGHTALYWYRQSLGQGLEFLIYFQGNSAPDKSGLPSDRFSAERTGGSVSTLTIQRTQQEDSAVYLCASRSGTGGSSEQYFGPGTRLTVT.

The V and J genes are TRBV9 and TRBJ1-6; D uncertain. V dropped 0 bases and J dropped 0 bases, with 7 bases sitting between them. The CDR3 spans 16 residues. Germline CDR1 SGDLS, CDR2 YYNGEE. CDR3 in DNA: TGTGCCAGCAGCGTAGGGCCCTTCTCCTATAATTCACCCCTCCACTTT. This gives the protein CASSVGPFSYNSPLHF.

This chain connects TRBV5-1 to TRBJ2-2; possible D gene TRBD2, 6 bases. Trimming pared 5 bases from V and 4 bases from J, leaving 12 bases between. There are 14 residues in the CDR3. CDR1 and CDR2 (germline): SGHRS, YFSETQ. The CDR3 DNA reads as TGCGCCAGCAGGTCGGGACTTCCCACCGGGGAGCTGTTTTTT. This codes for CASRSGLPTGELFF. Looking up the rest from reference TRBV5-1 and TRBJ2-2 gives the full variable domain: KAGVTQTPRYLIKTRGQQVTLSCSPISGHRSVSWYQQTPGQGLQFLFEYFSETQRNKGNFPGRFSGRQFSNSRSEMNVSTLELGDSALYLCASRSGLPTGELFFGEGSRLTVL.

CDR3 amino acids: CASSFRGTDYGYTF. DNA for the CDR3: TGTGCCAGCAGTTTCAGGGGGACAGACTATGGCTACACCTTC. The V call is TRBV27, the J call TRBJ1-2; the match to TRBD1 covers 7 bases. The germline CDR1 and CDR2 sequences are MNHEY and SMNVEV (reference sequence). Trimming removed 3 bases from V and 3 bases from J; junction bases left unmatched: 4. This CDR3 contains 14 residues.